This TCR beta chain derives from a study of T cells after posttransplantation cyclophosphamide. Regarding the study as a whole: Later blood repertoires were often dominated by clones from the donor CD8+ memory compartment. Skin or GI-infiltrating T cells shared few TRB sequences with blood. Recipient CMV seropositivity and CMV reactivation strongly tracked TRB clonality.

This clone came up once. Its antigen is still unknown. CDR3 length: 13 amino acids. The germline gives CDR1 SGHTA, CDR2 FQGNSA. Between the trimmed V and J ends, which lost 4 bases and 6 bases, there was a span of 12 bases. Method: immunoSEQ multiplex PCR; TCRdb's copy keeps in-frame clones and lacks some. This sample has 30,000 or so clones, with about 90% found just once. The naive gate required viable CD3+CD4+ or CD3+CD8+ cells with CCR7+CD45RA+CD45RO-CD95-CD27+CD28+ phenotype. The related graft donor's blood sample was taken on the day of bone marrow donation. This receptor was taken from an older woman in good health, CMV-negative, and a related stem cell transplant donor. Sequences were obtained from naive CD4+ T cells sorted from PBMCs. The chain combines TRBV7-2 with TRBJ1-2; D is possibly TRBD1 (5 bases). CDR3 nucleotides: TGTGCCAGCAGCTCGCGGGGCTGGCATGGCTACACCTTC. As protein: CASSSRGWHGYTF.